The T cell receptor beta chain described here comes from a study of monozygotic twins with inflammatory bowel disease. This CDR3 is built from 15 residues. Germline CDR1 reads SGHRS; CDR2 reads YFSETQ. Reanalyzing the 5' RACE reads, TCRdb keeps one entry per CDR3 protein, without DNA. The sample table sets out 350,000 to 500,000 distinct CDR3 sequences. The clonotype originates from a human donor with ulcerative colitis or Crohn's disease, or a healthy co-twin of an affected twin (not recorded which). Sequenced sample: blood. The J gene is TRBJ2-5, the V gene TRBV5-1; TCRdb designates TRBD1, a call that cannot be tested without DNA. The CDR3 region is CASRGQGFVYETQYF.